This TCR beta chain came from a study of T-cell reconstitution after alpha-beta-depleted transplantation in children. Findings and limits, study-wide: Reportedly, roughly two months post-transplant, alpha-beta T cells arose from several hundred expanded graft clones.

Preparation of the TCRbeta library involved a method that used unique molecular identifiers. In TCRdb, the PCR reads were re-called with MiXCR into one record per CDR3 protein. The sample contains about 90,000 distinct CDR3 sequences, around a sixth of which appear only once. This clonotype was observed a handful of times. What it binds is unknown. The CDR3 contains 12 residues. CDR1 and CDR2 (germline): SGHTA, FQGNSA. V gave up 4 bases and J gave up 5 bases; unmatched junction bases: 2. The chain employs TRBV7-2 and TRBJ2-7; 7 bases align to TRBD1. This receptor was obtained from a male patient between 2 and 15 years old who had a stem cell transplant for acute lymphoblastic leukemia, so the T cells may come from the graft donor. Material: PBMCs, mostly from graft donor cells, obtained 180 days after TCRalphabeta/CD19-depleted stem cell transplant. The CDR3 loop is CASSYRGNEQYF. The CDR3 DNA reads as TGTGCCAGCAGCTACAGGGGAAACGAGCAGTACTTC.